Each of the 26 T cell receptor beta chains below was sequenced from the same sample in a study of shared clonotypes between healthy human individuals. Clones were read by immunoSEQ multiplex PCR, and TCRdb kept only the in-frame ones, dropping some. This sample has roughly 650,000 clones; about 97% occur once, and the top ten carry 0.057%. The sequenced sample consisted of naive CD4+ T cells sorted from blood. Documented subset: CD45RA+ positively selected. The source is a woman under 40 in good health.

CDR3 DNA: TGTGCCAGCAGGCGGGGTAGCGGGAGTACTGATGAGCAGTTCTTC. This codes for CASRRGSGSTDEQFF. J is TRBJ2-1 and V is TRBV2; the match to TRBD2 covers 9 bases. This CDR3 region has 15 residues. Germline CDR1 SNHLY, CDR2 FYNNEI. Trimming took 6 bases from V and 8 from J; bases not matched to a gene: 11.

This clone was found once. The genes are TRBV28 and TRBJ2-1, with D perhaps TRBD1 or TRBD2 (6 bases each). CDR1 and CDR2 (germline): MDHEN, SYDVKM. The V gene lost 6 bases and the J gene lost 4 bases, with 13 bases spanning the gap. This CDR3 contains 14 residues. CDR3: CASRGGLSYNEQFF. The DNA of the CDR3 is TGTGCCAGCAGGGGGGGCCTATCGTACAATGAGCAGTTCTTC.

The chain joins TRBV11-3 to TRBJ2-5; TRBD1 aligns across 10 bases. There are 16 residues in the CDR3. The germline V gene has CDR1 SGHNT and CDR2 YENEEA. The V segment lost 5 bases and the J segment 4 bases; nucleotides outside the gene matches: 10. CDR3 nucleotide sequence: TGTGCCAGCAGCCAACCTGAGACAGGGGGCCGAGAGACCCAGTACTTC. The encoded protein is CASSQPETGGRETQYF.

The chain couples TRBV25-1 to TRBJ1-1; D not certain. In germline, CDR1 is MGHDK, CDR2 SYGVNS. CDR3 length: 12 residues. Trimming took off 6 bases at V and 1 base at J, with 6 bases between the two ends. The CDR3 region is CASSQANTEAFF. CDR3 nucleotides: TGTGCCAGCAGCCAAGCGAACACTGAAGCTTTCTTT.

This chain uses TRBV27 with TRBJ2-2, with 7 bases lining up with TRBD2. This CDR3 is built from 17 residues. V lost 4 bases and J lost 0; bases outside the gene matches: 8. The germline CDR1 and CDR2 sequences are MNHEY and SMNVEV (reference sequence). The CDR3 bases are TGTGCCAGCAGTTGGGGGGGAGGCAGTGCGAACACCGGGGAGCTGTTTTTT. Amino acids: CASSWGGGSANTGELFF.

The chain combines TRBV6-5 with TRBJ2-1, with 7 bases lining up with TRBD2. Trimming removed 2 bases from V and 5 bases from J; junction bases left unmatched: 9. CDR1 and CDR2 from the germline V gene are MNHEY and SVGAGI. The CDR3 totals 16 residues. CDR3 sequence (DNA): TGTGCCAGCAGTTACCCGGGGCGGGGGAATCACAATGAGCAGTTCTTC. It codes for CASSYPGRGNHNEQFF.

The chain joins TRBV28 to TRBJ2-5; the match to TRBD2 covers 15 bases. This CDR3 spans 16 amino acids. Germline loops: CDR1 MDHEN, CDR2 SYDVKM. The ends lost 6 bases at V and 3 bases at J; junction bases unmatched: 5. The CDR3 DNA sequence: TGTGCCAGCAGCCCCGGACTAGCGGGAGGGAAAGAGACCCAGTACTTC. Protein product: CASSPGLAGGKETQYF.

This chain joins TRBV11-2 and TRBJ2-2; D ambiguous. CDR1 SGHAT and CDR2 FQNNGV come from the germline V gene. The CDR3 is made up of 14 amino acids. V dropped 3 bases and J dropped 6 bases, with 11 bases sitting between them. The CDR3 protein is CASSFTAYAGELFF. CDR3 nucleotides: TGTGCCAGCAGCTTCACTGCGTACGCCGGGGAGCTGTTTTTT.

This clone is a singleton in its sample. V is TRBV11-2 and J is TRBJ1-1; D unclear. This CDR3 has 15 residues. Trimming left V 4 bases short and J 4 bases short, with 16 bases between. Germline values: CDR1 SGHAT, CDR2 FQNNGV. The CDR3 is CASSSLGGPITEAFF. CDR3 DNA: TGTGCCAGCAGCTCCCTAGGAGGTCCTATCACTGAAGCTTTCTTT.

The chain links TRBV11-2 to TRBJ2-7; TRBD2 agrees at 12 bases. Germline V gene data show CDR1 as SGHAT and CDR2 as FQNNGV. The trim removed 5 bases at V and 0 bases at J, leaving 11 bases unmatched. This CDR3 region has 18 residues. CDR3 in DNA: TGTGCCAGCAGCCCCAGAGGCGGACTAGCGGGACTCTCCTACGAGCAGTACTTC. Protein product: CASSPRGGLAGLSYEQYF.

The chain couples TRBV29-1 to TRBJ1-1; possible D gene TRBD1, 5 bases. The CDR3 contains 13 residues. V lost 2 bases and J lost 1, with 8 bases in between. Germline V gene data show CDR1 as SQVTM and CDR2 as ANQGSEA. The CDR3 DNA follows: TGCAGCGTTGAACGGGGGTGGAACACTGAAGCTTTCTTT. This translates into CSVERGWNTEAFF.

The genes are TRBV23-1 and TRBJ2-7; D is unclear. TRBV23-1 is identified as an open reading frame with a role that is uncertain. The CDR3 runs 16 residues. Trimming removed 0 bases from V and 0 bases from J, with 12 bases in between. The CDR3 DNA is TGCGCCAGCAGTCAATCATTCGCCGTCCGCTCCTACGAGCAGTACTTC. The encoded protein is CASSQSFAVRSYEQYF.

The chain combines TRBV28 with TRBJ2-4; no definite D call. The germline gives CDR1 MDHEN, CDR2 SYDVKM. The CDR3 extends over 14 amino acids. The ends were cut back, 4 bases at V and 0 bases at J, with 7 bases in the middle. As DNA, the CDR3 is TGTGCCAGCAGTTCCTCGGTAGCCAAAAACATTCAGTACTTC. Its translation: CASSSSVAKNIQYF. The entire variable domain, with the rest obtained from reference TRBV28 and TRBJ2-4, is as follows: DVKVTQSSRYLVKRTGEKVFLECVQDMDHENMFWYRQDPGLGLRLIYFSYDVKMKEKGDIPEGYSVSREKKERFSLILESASTNQTSMYLCASSSSVAKNIQYFGAGTRLSVL.

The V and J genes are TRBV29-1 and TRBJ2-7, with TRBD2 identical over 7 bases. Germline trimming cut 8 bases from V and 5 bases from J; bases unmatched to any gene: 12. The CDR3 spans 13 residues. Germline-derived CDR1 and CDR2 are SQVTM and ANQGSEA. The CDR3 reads CSPREGGPNEQYF. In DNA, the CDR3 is TGCAGCCCTAGGGAGGGAGGGCCAAACGAGCAGTACTTC.

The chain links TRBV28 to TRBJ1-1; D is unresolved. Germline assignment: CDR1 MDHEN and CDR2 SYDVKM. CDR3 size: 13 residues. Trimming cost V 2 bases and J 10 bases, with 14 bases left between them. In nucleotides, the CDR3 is TGTGCCAGCAGTTTACCCGGTACTTCTCCAGCTTTCTTT. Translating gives CASSLPGTSPAFF.

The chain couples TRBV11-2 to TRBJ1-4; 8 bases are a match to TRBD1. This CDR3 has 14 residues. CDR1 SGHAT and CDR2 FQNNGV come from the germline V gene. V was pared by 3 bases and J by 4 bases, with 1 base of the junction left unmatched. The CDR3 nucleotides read TGTGCCAGCAGCTTGACAGGGGTTAATGAAAAACTGTTTTTT. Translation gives CASSLTGVNEKLFF.

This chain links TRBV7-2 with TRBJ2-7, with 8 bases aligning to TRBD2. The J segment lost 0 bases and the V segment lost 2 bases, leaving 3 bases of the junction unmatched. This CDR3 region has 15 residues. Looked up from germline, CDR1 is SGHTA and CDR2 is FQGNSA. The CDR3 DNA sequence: TGTGCCAGCAGCTTAAGGCGGGAGGTCTCCTACGAGCAGTACTTC. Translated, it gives CASSLRREVSYEQYF.

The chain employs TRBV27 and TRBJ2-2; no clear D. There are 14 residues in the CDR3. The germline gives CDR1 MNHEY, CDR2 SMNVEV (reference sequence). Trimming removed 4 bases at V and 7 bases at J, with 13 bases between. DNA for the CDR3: TGTGCCAGCAGTTACAAAGCCATAGGCGGGGAGCTGTTTTTT. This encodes CASSYKAIGGELFF.

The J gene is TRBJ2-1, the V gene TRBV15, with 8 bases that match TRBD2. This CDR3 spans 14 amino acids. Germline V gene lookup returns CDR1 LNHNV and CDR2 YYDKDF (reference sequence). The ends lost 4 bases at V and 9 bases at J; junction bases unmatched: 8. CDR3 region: CATSMKREIGEQFF. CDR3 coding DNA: TGTGCCACCAGCATGAAGCGGGAGATCGGTGAGCAGTTCTTC.

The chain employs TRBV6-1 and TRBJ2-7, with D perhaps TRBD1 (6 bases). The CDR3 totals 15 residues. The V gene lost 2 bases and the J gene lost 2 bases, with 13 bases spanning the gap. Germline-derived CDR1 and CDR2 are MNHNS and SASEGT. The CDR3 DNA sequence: TGTGCCAGCAGTGAACCCGGGACACCGACCTACGAGCAGTACTTC. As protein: CASSEPGTPTYEQYF.

This CDR3 reads CASGNSDRLNSPLHF. The CDR3 nucleotides read TGTGCCAGCGGCAACTCAGACAGGCTTAATTCACCCCTCCACTTT. The rearrangement joins TRBV25-1 to TRBJ1-6; possibly TRBD1 for D (6 bases). CDR3 length equals 15 residues. Trimming stripped 8 bases from V and 6 bases from J, with 17 bases between. Germline V gene data show CDR1 as MGHDK and CDR2 as SYGVNS.

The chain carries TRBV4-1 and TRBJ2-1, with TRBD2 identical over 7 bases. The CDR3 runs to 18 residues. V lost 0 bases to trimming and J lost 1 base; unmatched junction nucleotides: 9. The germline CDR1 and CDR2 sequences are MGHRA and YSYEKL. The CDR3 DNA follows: TGCGCCAGCAGCCAAGATTCCGCGGCTAGCGGTTCCTACAATGAGCAGTTCTTC. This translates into CASSQDSAASGSYNEQFF.

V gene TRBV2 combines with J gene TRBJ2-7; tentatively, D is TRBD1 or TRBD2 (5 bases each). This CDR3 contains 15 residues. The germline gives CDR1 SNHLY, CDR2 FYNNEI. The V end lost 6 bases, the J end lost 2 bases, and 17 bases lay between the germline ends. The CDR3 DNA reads TGTGCCAGCAGATACCCGGGACCGAGTCCCTACGAGCAGTACTTC. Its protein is CASRYPGPSPYEQYF.

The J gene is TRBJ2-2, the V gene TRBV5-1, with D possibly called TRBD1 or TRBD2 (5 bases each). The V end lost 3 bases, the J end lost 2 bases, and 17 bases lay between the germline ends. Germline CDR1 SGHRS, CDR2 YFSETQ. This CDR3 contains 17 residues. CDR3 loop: CASSSIGTEDNTGELFF. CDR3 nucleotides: TGCGCCAGCAGCTCAATCGGGACCGAGGATAACACCGGGGAGCTGTTTTTT.

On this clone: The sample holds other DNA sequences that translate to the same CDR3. The CDR3 protein is CASSESGVGEQYF. The CDR3 DNA is TGCGCCAGCAGTGAGAGCGGGGTCGGTGAGCAGTACTTC. The chain uses TRBV10-1 and TRBJ2-7, with 7 bases identical to TRBD2. CDR1 WNHNN and CDR2 SYGVQD come from the germline V gene (reference sequence). The CDR3 runs 13 residues. V was pared by 2 bases and J by 7 bases, with 5 bases of the junction left unmatched.

The DNA of the CDR3 is TGTGCCAGCAGACCTAATCAGGGACAGCCCCAGCATTTT. As protein: CASRPNQGQPQHF. This chain joins TRBV6-5 and TRBJ1-5; a weak D match, TRBD1 (5 bases). The length of the CDR3 is 13 residues. V shed 6 bases and J shed 7 bases, with 13 bases lying between them. The V gene's germline CDR1 is MNHEY and CDR2 SVGAGI.